The 31 T cell receptor beta chains below come from one sample, sequenced in a study of T cells in Graves' hyperthyroidism and ophthalmopathy. RNA transcripts were the template for amplifying TCR beta CDR3 regions. TCR CDR3 underwent first-round RT-PCR with the HTBI primer set. TCRdb fed the multiplex PCR reads into MiXCR, producing one record per CDR3 protein. The repertoire holds hundreds of thousands of distinct CDR3 sequences, with around 13% as singletons. Sequenced: blood. All receptors derive from a woman aged 40 to 50 with Graves' ophthalmopathy.

There are a few counts of this clonotype. The rearrangement links TRBV5-6 to TRBJ1-2, with a possible D match to TRBD1 (6 bases). V was shortened by 6 bases and J by 0 bases, with 9 bases between the two germline ends. The germline V gene encodes CDR1 SGHDT and CDR2 YYEEEE. The length of the CDR3 is 13 residues. The CDR3 here is CASIRDTNYGYTF. In nucleotides, the CDR3 is TGTGCCAGCATACGGGACACTAACTATGGCTACACCTTC.

This clonotype appeared many times. V and J are TRBV12-3 or TRBV12-4 and TRBJ1-1; TRBD1 matches at 8 bases. V was clipped by 6 bases and J by 11 bases; unmatched bases: 11. This CDR3 is 13 amino acids long. In nucleotides, the CDR3 is TGTGCCAGCAGCCCTAGGACAGGGTCCGCGGCTTTCTTT. Its protein product is CASSPRTGSAAFF.

The chain combines TRBV2 with TRBJ1-6, with TRBD1 matching 9 bases. Germline V lookup: CDR1 SNHLY, CDR2 FYNNEI. Trimming at V came to 10 bases and at J to 4 bases, leaving 8 bases not matched to a gene. The CDR3 consists of 15 residues. As DNA, the CDR3 is TGTGCCAACAGCGAGGACAGGGGTTATAATTCACCCCTCCACTTT. It translates to CANSEDRGYNSPLHF.

In its sample, this clonotype was seen many times. The chain recombines TRBV12-3 or TRBV12-4 with TRBJ1-5; D unresolved. The CDR3 is 13 residues long. The V and J ends lost 5 bases and 7 bases respectively, with 12 bases between them. Here the CDR3 DNA reads TGTGCCAGCAGTCGGCAGCGAGGGCAGCCCCAGCATTTT. This codes for CASSRQRGQPQHF.

This chain uses TRBV12-3 or TRBV12-4 with TRBJ2-7; tentatively, D is TRBD2 (5 bases). The V gene lost 4 bases and the J gene lost 1 base, with 11 bases spanning the gap. The CDR3 has 14 amino acids. The CDR3 sequence is CASSSDGESYEQYF. Here the CDR3 DNA reads TGTGCCAGCAGTTCGGACGGGGAATCCTACGAGCAGTACTTC.

This clonotype was counted ten times or more. The chain employs TRBV4-1 and TRBJ1-1; D is ambiguous. There are 13 residues in the CDR3. Trimming removed 0 bases at V and 8 bases at J, with 10 bases between. Germline values: CDR1 MGHRA, CDR2 YSYEKL. The CDR3 here is CASSQDGDTEAFF. The CDR3 coding sequence is TGCGCCAGCAGCCAAGATGGGGATACCGAAGCTTTCTTT.

This clonotype was seen repeatedly, ten times or more. CDR3 DNA: TGTGCCAGCAGCCGACCAGGGACCATGAACACCGGGGAGCTGTTTTTT. Translating it yields CASSRPGTMNTGELFF. This rearrangement joins TRBV12-3 or TRBV12-4 to TRBJ2-2; D tentatively reads TRBD1 or TRBD2 (5 bases each). V lost 6 bases and J 1 base, leaving 15 bases between the germline ends. The CDR3 extends over 16 amino acids.

This clonotype showed up just a few times. The chain employs TRBV15 and TRBJ2-2; D is uncertain. The germline gives CDR1 LNHNV, CDR2 YYDKDF (reference sequence). The CDR3 length is 11 residues. V was trimmed by 1 base and J by 8 bases, leaving 2 bases between them. CDR3 residues: CATSRVGELFF. The DNA of the CDR3 is TGTGCCACCAGCAGAGTGGGGGAGCTGTTTTTT.

There are many counts of this clonotype. This chain uses TRBV29-1 with TRBJ2-3; D tentatively fits TRBD1 or TRBD2 (5 bases each). V lost 3 bases and J lost 1, with 14 bases in between. The germline V gene encodes CDR1 SQVTM and CDR2 ANQGSEA. CDR3 length equals 15 residues. The CDR3 loop is CSVDPGPRRTDTQYF. The CDR3 DNA follows: TGCAGCGTTGATCCGGGGCCGAGGCGCACAGATACGCAGTATTTT.

This clonotype came up a few times. The genes are TRBV14 and TRBJ2-5, with 7 bases fitting TRBD2. V shed 0 bases, J shed 4 bases, and the junction held 5 bases outside the gene matches. The CDR3 is 15 residues long. Germline CDR1 reads SGHDN; CDR2 reads FVKESK. As DNA, the CDR3 is TGTGCCAGCAGCCAAGATGCGGGAGCTGGAGAGACCCAGTACTTC. Translated: CASSQDAGAGETQYF.

The chain employs TRBV5-6 and TRBJ1-4, with TRBD1 matching over 9 bases. The V gene end was trimmed by 0 bases and the J gene end by 5 bases; junction bases not matched to a gene: 5. Germline values: CDR1 SGHDT, CDR2 YYEEEE. The CDR3 is 16 amino acids. CDR3 sequence reads: CASSLGRTGVNEKLFF. Here the CDR3 DNA reads TGTGCCAGCAGCTTGGGGAGGACAGGGGTAAATGAAAAACTGTTTTTT.

The table lists this clonotype with many counts. The J gene is TRBJ2-5, the V gene TRBV15, with D perhaps assigned TRBD1 or TRBD2 (6 bases each). CDR1 is LNHNV and CDR2 is YYDKDF in the germline V gene (reference sequence). Trimming took 4 bases from V and 5 from J, leaving 17 bases between them. This CDR3 spans 15 amino acids. CDR3 nucleotide sequence: TGTGCCACCAGCATACTTGGGGGGCTTGGGGAGACCCAGTACTTC. Translated: CATSILGGLGETQYF.

In its sample, this clonotype was seen many times. The V gene is TRBV11-2, the J gene TRBJ2-5, with TRBD1 identical over 8 bases. The CDR3 covers 12 residues. V trimming: 1 base; J trimming: 9 bases; junction bases outside the gene matches: 1. CDR1 and CDR2 from the germline V gene are SGHAT and FQNNGV. This chain's CDR3 is CASSLGQGSQYF. DNA for the CDR3: TGTGCCAGCAGCTTAGGACAGGGGTCCCAGTACTTC.

This clonotype was seen repeatedly, ten times or more. V is TRBV29-1 and J is TRBJ1-1; D gene unclear. Germline V gives CDR1 SQVTM, CDR2 ANQGSEA. Trimming shortened V by 6 bases and J by 0 bases, and 11 bases separated the two germline ends. CDR3 length: 13 residues. This CDR3 reads CSVEGGMNTEAFF. The DNA of the CDR3 is TGCAGCGTCGAGGGAGGGATGAACACTGAAGCTTTCTTT.

The V gene is TRBV5-1, the J gene TRBJ2-1, with a possible D match to TRBD1 (6 bases). Germline CDR1 is SGHRS and CDR2 is YFSETQ. CDR3 length: 15 residues. The V gene lost 7 bases and the J gene lost 4 bases, with 18 bases spanning the gap. CDR3 sequence (DNA): TGCGCCAGCCTTCAGGGGCAGGGGAGTTACAATGAGCAGTTCTTC. It codes for CASLQGQGSYNEQFF.

This clonotype was counted at least ten times. The gene calls are TRBV5-1 and TRBJ2-5; D is possibly TRBD1 (6 bases). Trimming shortened V by 2 bases and J by 4 bases, and 18 bases separated the two germline ends. This CDR3 spans 16 amino acids. Germline CDR1 SGHRS, CDR2 YFSETQ. The CDR3 sequence: CASSLNPGVGRETQYF. DNA for the CDR3: TGCGCCAGCAGCTTAAACCCAGGGGTTGGGCGAGAGACCCAGTACTTC.

This clonotype was recorded at least ten times. The chain carries TRBV19 and TRBJ1-1, with 9 positions matching TRBD1. CDR3 size: 14 residues. J was trimmed by 4 bases and V by 7 bases; bases with no gene match: 7. The germline V gene has CDR1 LNHDA and CDR2 SQIVND (reference sequence). The CDR3 nucleotides are TGTGCCAGTAAGGGGGACAGGGTGAGCACTGAAGCTTTCTTT. It is translated as CASKGDRVSTEAFF.

In regard to this clonotype: This may come from a read error, since a much larger clone is one base off. J is TRBJ1-5 and V is TRBV3-1; the D gene is possibly TRBD1 (5 bases). The V gene's germline CDR1 is LGHDT and CDR2 YNNKEL (reference sequence). This CDR3 has 15 residues. CDR3 region: CACSQGGTQGQPQHF. The DNA of the CDR3 is TGTGCCTGCAGCCAAGGTGGGACCCAAGGTCAGCCCCAGCATTTT. The variable domain in full, with the rest retrieved from reference TRBV3-1 and TRBJ1-5, is DTAVSQTPKYLVTQMGNDKSIKCEQNLGHDTMYWYKQDSKKFLKIMFSYNNKELIINETVPNRFSPKSPDKAHLNLHINSLELGDSAVYFCACSQGGTQGQPQHFGDGTRLSIL.

This clonotype was found many times. This rearrangement joins TRBV11-1 to TRBJ2-7; D is unclear. The CDR3 spans 12 residues. V was pared by 6 bases and J by 3 bases, with 9 bases between. Germline loops: CDR1 SGHAT, CDR2 FQDESV (reference sequence). CDR3 coding DNA: TGTGCCAGCAGTCTGAACAGCTACGAGCAGTACTTC. As protein: CASSLNSYEQYF.

This clonotype was observed at least ten times. In nucleotides, the CDR3 is TGTGCCAGCACTCCAAGCAACAGGGGGGGTGAAGCTTTCTTT. Translation gives CASTPSNRGGEAFF. The V gene is TRBV6-1, the J gene TRBJ1-1; TRBD1 aligns across 8 bases. Germline V gene sequence: CDR1 MNHNS, CDR2 SASEGT. The CDR3 extends over 14 amino acids. V lost 7 bases to trimming and J lost 7 bases; unmatched junction nucleotides: 11.

This clonotype occurred a few times. This chain links TRBV20-1 with TRBJ1-1, with TRBD1 matching 9 bases. The length of the CDR3 is 12 residues. V dropped 5 bases and J dropped 6; count of bases not matched to a gene: 4. CDR1 and CDR2 (germline): DFQATT, SNEGSKA (reference sequence). DNA of the CDR3: TGCAGTGCTCAACAGGGGGCCTCTGAAGCTTTCTTT. Amino acid sequence: CSAQQGASEAFF.

This clonotype was detected ten times or more. J is TRBJ2-5 and V is TRBV28; D gene ambiguous. The CDR3 is 13 amino acids. The V gene's germline CDR1 is MDHEN and CDR2 SYDVKM. V lost 3 bases and J 5 bases, leaving 10 bases between the germline ends. The CDR3 region has the DNA TGTGCCAGCAGTTTGTCGTTCAGGGAGACCCAGTACTTC. Its protein is CASSLSFRETQYF. Variable domain in full (rest from reference TRBV28 and TRBJ2-5): DVKVTQSSRYLVKRTGEKVFLECVQDMDHENMFWYRQDPGLGLRLIYFSYDVKMKEKGDIPEGYSVSREKKERFSLILESASTNQTSMYLCASSLSFRETQYFGPGTRLLVL.

This clonotype was seen more than once but under ten times. This sequence joins TRBV30 and TRBJ1-2, with D unclear. Germline loops: CDR1 GTSNPN, CDR2 SVGIG (reference sequence). V lost 5 bases and J lost 3, with 16 bases in between. The CDR3 spans 14 residues. This chain's CDR3 is CAWQNLPGDYGYTF. In nucleotides, the CDR3 is TGTGCCTGGCAAAACTTACCCGGGGACTATGGCTACACCTTC.

This clonotype was observed a few times. The V gene is TRBV6-2 or TRBV6-3, the J gene TRBJ2-1; no definite D call. The germline V gene has CDR1 MNHEY and CDR2 SVGEGT. The V gene lost 6 bases and the J gene lost 5 bases, with 17 bases spanning the gap. The CDR3 covers 15 residues. The CDR3 nucleotides are TGTGCCAGCAGCCTAGTCCTCGGAGTGAACAATGAGCAGTTCTTC. Protein: CASSLVLGVNNEQFF.

The rearrangement joins TRBV5-1 to TRBJ1-1; D might be TRBD1 (5 bases). The V end was cut by 4 bases, the J end by 6 bases, with 16 bases between. The CDR3 extends over 14 amino acids. The germline V gene has CDR1 SGHRS and CDR2 YFSETQ. The CDR3 sequence: CASSQGVSHAEAFF. The DNA of the CDR3 is TGCGCCAGCAGCCAAGGGGTTTCGCACGCTGAAGCTTTCTTT.

Remarks on this clonotype: Germline is not matched at one junction end, which may reflect a read error. V is TRBV5-1 and J is TRBJ1-5, with D tentatively TRBD1 (6 bases). CDR1 and CDR2 (germline): SGHRS, YFSETQ. The CDR3 has 13 amino acids. In DNA form, the CDR3 reads TGCGCCAGCAGATTGGGGGCTAATCAGCCCCAGCATTTT. Protein sequence: CASRLGANQPQHF.

This clonotype showed up just a few times. The chain combines TRBV6-5 with TRBJ1-1, with D unclear. This CDR3 has 17 amino acids. Trimming removed 0 bases from V and 3 bases from J, with 17 bases in between. From germline, CDR1 is MNHEY and CDR2 SVGAGI. In nucleotides, the CDR3 is TGTGCCAGCAGTTACTCGGCCCGTAAGTGGCTTGACACTGAAGCTTTCTTT. Its translation is CASSYSARKWLDTEAFF.

There are many counts of this clonotype. The chain is built from TRBV12-3 or TRBV12-4 and TRBJ1-4, with 8 bases lining up with TRBD1. With 6 bases clipped from V and 8 bases from J, the junction kept 8 bases outside the gene matches. CDR3 length: 14 amino acids. The CDR3 sequence: CASRMTGAVEKLFF. Here the CDR3 DNA reads TGTGCCAGCAGGATGACAGGGGCGGTCGAAAAACTGTTTTTT.

There are many counts of this clonotype. The chain employs TRBV28 and TRBJ1-5; the D is unclear. Deletions cut 2 bases from V and 1 base from J, with 12 bases between. Germline CDR1 is MDHEN and CDR2 is SYDVKM. The CDR3 has 16 amino acids. For the CDR3, the DNA is TGTGCCAGCAGTTTAAAGTCCTGGTTGAGCAATCAGCCCCAGCATTTT. It specifies CASSLKSWLSNQPQHF.

The rearrangement joins TRBV10-3 to TRBJ2-7; TRBD1 is a possible D gene (5 bases). The CDR3 totals 13 residues. V shed 6 bases and J shed 2 bases, with 11 bases lying between them. Per germline, CDR1 ENHRY and CDR2 SYGVKD. CDR3 nucleotides: TGTGCCATCAGGGACACTGACCCCTACGAGCAGTACTTC. Protein sequence: CAIRDTDPYEQYF.

On this clonotype: This may come from a read error, since a much larger clone is one base off. The rearrangement joins TRBV6-1 to TRBJ2-1; 11 bases line up with TRBD2. This CDR3 has 17 amino acids. Looked up from germline, CDR1 is MNHNS and CDR2 is SASEGT. The J segment lost 8 bases and the V segment lost 5 bases, leaving 14 bases of the junction unmatched. In DNA form, the CDR3 reads TGTGCCAGCAGTAAAACCACAAGGGGACTAGCGGTAGATGAGCAGTTCTTC. This translates into CASSKTTRGLAVDEQFF.